This entry lists 22 T cell receptor beta chains sequenced from one sample in a study of radiation and T cells in renal cell carcinoma. Some clones are missing from TCRdb's copy, which holds only in-frame ones; the method was immunoSEQ multiplex PCR. The data show 10,000 to 15,000 clones, roughly 34% seen once. Treatment given: 15 Gy SBRT to primary tumor, nephrectomy 4 weeks later. The sequencing here drew on tumor tissue, taken from a patient whose treatment included radiotherapy and nephrectomy. The receptors here all came from a man aged 55 to 69 with renal cell carcinoma.

In its sample, this clone is medium-sized (0.01 to 0.1%). The CDR3 here is CASSFGAGGVFALHF. DNA for the CDR3: TGTGCCAGCAGCTTTGGCGCAGGGGGCGTTTTTGCCCTCCACTTT. The gene calls are TRBV5-6 and TRBJ1-6; 8 nucleotides line up with TRBD1. The CDR3 extends over 15 amino acids. The germline V gene has CDR1 SGHDT and CDR2 YYEEEE. J was trimmed by 14 bases and V by 2 bases; bases with no gene match: 12.

In this sample, this clone turned up a few times. The V and J genes are TRBV30 and TRBJ1-5; possibly TRBD1 for D (5 bases). The CDR3 has 15 residues. CDR1 and CDR2 from the germline V gene are GTSNPN and SVGIG (reference sequence). The V end lost 3 bases, the J end lost 5 bases, and 17 bases lay between the germline ends. CDR3 sequence: CAWSKGWGGDQPQHF. The CDR3 bases are TGTGCCTGGAGCAAGGGCTGGGGGGGGGATCAGCCCCAGCATTTT. The full variable domain, rest sourced from reference TRBV30 and TRBJ1-5, is SQTIHQWPATLVQPVGSPLSLECTVEGTSNPNLYWYRQAAGRGLQLLFYSVGIGQISSEVPQNLSASRPQDRQFILSSKKLLLSDSGFYLCAWSKGWGGDQPQHFGDGTRLSIL.

V and J are TRBV29-1 and TRBJ1-1; D is unclear. The CDR3 runs 12 residues. Germline V lookup: CDR1 SQVTM, CDR2 ANQGSEA. Deletions cut 4 bases from V and 7 bases from J, with 13 bases between. CDR3 sequence reads: CSVVARNVEAFF. CDR3 sequence (DNA): TGCAGCGTTGTAGCAAGGAACGTTGAAGCTTTCTTT.

V and J are TRBV15 and TRBJ1-2, with TRBD1 matching over 9 bases. The CDR3 has 17 amino acids. V was clipped by 1 base and J by 4 bases; unmatched bases: 10. Germline V gene data show CDR1 as LNHNV and CDR2 as YYDKDF (reference sequence). The CDR3, as DNA: TGTGCCACCAGCAGAGCCGTGGGACAGGGCGTCGGCTATGGCTACACCTTC. Encoded protein: CATSRAVGQGVGYGYTF.

The J gene is TRBJ2-7, the V gene TRBV18; 7 bases map to TRBD2. V trimming: 4 bases; J trimming: 4 bases; junction bases outside the gene matches: 7. This CDR3 region has 14 residues. CDR1 and CDR2 from the germline V gene are KGHSH and LQKENI. The CDR3 is CASSLSLGGYEQYV. CDR3 sequence (DNA): TGTGCCAGCTCACTCTCATTGGGAGGGTACGAGCAGTACGTC.

This clone occurred a few times. V usage is TRBV2 and J usage is TRBJ2-5; 7 nucleotides line up with TRBD1. With 6 bases clipped from V and 0 bases from J, the junction kept 4 bases outside the gene matches. Germline V gene lookup returns CDR1 SNHLY and CDR2 FYNNEI. This CDR3 is built from 14 residues. CDR3 in amino acids: CASREQGYQETQYF. The CDR3 DNA reads as TGTGCCAGCAGGGAACAGGGGTACCAAGAGACCCAGTACTTC.

This clone was seen a few times. The CDR3 coding sequence is TGCGCCAGCAGCCCCCGTAACTATGGCTACACCTTC. It codes for CASSPRNYGYTF. The genes are TRBV5-1 and TRBJ1-2; no definite D call. With 4 bases removed from V and 1 base from J, the gap between germline ends came to 5 bases. The CDR3 sequence is 12 residues long. CDR1 is SGHRS and CDR2 is YFSETQ in the germline V gene.

The chain employs TRBV4-1 and TRBJ2-5, with D perhaps being TRBD1 or TRBD2 (6 bases each). V was shortened by 0 bases and J by 5 bases, with 10 bases between the two germline ends. The CDR3 has 14 residues. Germline lookup yields CDR1 MGHRA and CDR2 YSYEKL. In DNA, the CDR3 is TGCGCCAGCAGCCAAGATACAGGGAGGGAGACCCAGTACTTC. It specifies CASSQDTGRETQYF.

By sample fraction, this clone is medium-sized. The chain is built from TRBV27 and TRBJ2-7; no definite D call. In germline, CDR1 is MNHEY, CDR2 SMNVEV (reference sequence). The CDR3 is 14 amino acids. V lost 3 bases and J 3 bases, leaving 12 bases between the germline ends. The CDR3 DNA reads as TGTGCCAGCAGTTTCGGGCAGCTCAACTACGAGCAGTACTTC. Amino acid sequence: CASSFGQLNYEQYF.

V is TRBV10-3 and J is TRBJ1-2, with TRBD1 as a possible D gene (6 bases). The V end was cut by 10 bases, the J end by 7 bases, with 16 bases between. The CDR3 is 12 residues long. Germline V gene sequence: CDR1 ENHRY, CDR2 SYGVKD. The CDR3 bases are TGTGCCACGAGAGGGGGGTCAGGTGGCTACACCTTC. Amino acid sequence: CATRGGSGGYTF.

V and J are TRBV19 and TRBJ1-5, with 8 bases aligning to TRBD1. The CDR3 contains 13 residues. CDR1 is LNHDA, CDR2 SQIVND, per germline (reference sequence). The V segment lost 7 bases and the J segment 6 bases; nucleotides outside the gene matches: 5. The CDR3 sequence: CASTRDRFQPQHF. The CDR3 bases are TGTGCCAGTACCCGGGACAGGTTTCAGCCCCAGCATTTT.

DNA for the CDR3: TGTGCCAGCTCACCACCGCCCGGGACAGGGGTTAGGAACACTGAAGCTTTCTTT. Its translation: CASSPPPGTGVRNTEAFF. The chain joins TRBV18 to TRBJ1-1; 10 positions agree with TRBD1. The CDR3 has 18 residues. After removal of 0 bases from V and 1 base from J, the junction contained 8 bases not matched to a gene. Germline lookup yields CDR1 KGHSH and CDR2 LQKENI.

In this sample, this clone turned up a few times. The V gene is TRBV29-1, the J gene TRBJ2-4, with a possible D match to TRBD1 (5 bases). Between the trimmed V and J ends, which lost 1 base and 4 bases, there was a span of 8 bases. This CDR3 spans 13 amino acids. Germline CDR1 SQVTM, CDR2 ANQGSEA. In DNA form, the CDR3 reads TGCAGCGTTGAAGTAAGGGGTAAAAACATTCAGTACTTC. This gives the protein CSVEVRGKNIQYF. Full variable domain (remainder filled in from reference TRBV29-1 and TRBJ2-4): SAVISQKPSRDICQRGTSLTIQCQVDSQVTMMFWYRQQPGQSLTLIATANQGSEATYESGFVIDKFPISRPNLTFSTLTVSNMSPEDSSIYLCSVEVRGKNIQYFGAGTRLSVL.

This clone was recorded a few times. This rearrangement joins TRBV2 to TRBJ2-7; tentative D call: TRBD2 (6 bases). The CDR3 is 13 amino acids. Germline V gene lookup returns CDR1 SNHLY and CDR2 FYNNEI. The ends were cut back, 8 bases at V and 3 bases at J, with 14 bases in the middle. DNA for the CDR3: TGTGCCAGCGGATGGGACTTCGACTACGAGCAGTACGTC. Its protein product is CASGWDFDYEQYV.

The chain recombines TRBV30 with TRBJ1-6; tentative D call: TRBD1 (5 bases). Germline loops: CDR1 GTSNPN, CDR2 SVGIG (reference sequence). The CDR3 sequence is 18 residues long. Trimming took 3 bases from V and 6 from J, leaving 24 bases between them. This CDR3 reads CAWSPPLGPPWGNSPLHF. Here the CDR3 DNA reads TGTGCCTGGAGCCCCCCGCTGGGACCCCCTTGGGGTAATTCACCCCTCCACTTT. Complete variable domain (other parts from reference TRBV30 and TRBJ1-6): SQTIHQWPATLVQPVGSPLSLECTVEGTSNPNLYWYRQAAGRGLQLLFYSVGIGQISSEVPQNLSASRPQDRQFILSSKKLLLSDSGFYLCAWSPPLGPPWGNSPLHFGNGTRLTVT.

This chain joins TRBV4-3 and TRBJ2-3; 7 bases map to TRBD1. The CDR3 length is 16 residues. V shed 3 bases, J shed 4 bases, and the junction held 10 bases outside the gene matches. Germline-derived CDR1 and CDR2 are LGHNA and YSLEER. CDR3 nucleotides: TGCGCCAGCAGCCAGGGACAGTCGGGTGGCGCAGATACGCAGTATTTT. Its translation is CASSQGQSGGADTQYF.

The CDR3 protein is CASSLVGNNQPQHF. In DNA form, the CDR3 reads TGTGCCAGCAGCTTAGTGGGAAACAATCAGCCCCAGCATTTT. The rearrangement uses TRBV7-2 and TRBJ1-5; D gene ambiguous. This CDR3 has 14 residues. Germline CDR1 and CDR2: SGHTA and FQGNSA. V lost 1 base and J 3 bases, leaving 7 bases between the germline ends.

The chain joins TRBV13 to TRBJ2-7; D possibly corresponds to TRBD1 (5 bases). The V gene's germline CDR1 is PRHDT and CDR2 FYEKMQ (reference sequence). This CDR3 has 13 residues. Trimming shortened V by 5 bases and J by 6 bases, and 14 bases separated the two germline ends. Here the CDR3 reads CASSPRAVGEQYF. For the CDR3, the DNA is TGTGCCAGCAGCCCCAGGGCAGTCGGCGAGCAGTACTTC.

This clone showed up just a few times. The rearrangement links TRBV9 to TRBJ2-1, with 9 bases aligning to TRBD2. The CDR3 contains 16 residues. J gave up 5 bases and V 0 bases, and 6 bases lay outside the gene matches. In germline, CDR1 is SGDLS, CDR2 YYNGEE. CDR3 region: CASSVGLAGVNNEQFF. CDR3 DNA sequence: TGTGCCAGCAGCGTAGGTTTAGCGGGGGTTAACAATGAGCAGTTCTTC.

V and J are TRBV23-1 and TRBJ2-5, with TRBD1 identical over 7 bases. TRBV23-1 is annotated as an ORF whose role is uncertain. The V gene end was trimmed by 2 bases and the J gene end by 1 base; junction bases not matched to a gene: 10. This CDR3 comprises 17 residues. In nucleotides, the CDR3 is TGCGCCAGCAGTCAACCCACTTGGGGACAGTCCCAAGAGACCCAGTACTTC. This codes for CASSQPTWGQSQETQYF.

This chain connects TRBV4-3 to TRBJ2-7, with TRBD1 matching 9 bases. There are 15 residues in the CDR3. The trim removed 4 bases at V and 5 bases at J, leaving 9 bases unmatched. The V gene's germline CDR1 is LGHNA and CDR2 YSLEER. CDR3 coding DNA: TGCGCCAGCAGCCTACGACAGGGGGGCATCAACGAGCAGTACTTC. Amino acids: CASSLRQGGINEQYF.

The gene calls are TRBV5-1 and TRBJ1-2; D is unresolved. Germline V gives CDR1 SGHRS, CDR2 YFSETQ. V gave up 0 bases and J gave up 0 bases, with 12 bases separating them. The length of the CDR3 is 16 residues. Here the CDR3 reads CASSLANGEANYGYTF. For the CDR3, the DNA is TGCGCCAGCAGCTTGGCCAACGGGGAGGCTAACTATGGCTACACCTTC.